A single sample is the source of the 13 T cell receptor beta chains below, sequenced in a study of T cells in Graves' hyperthyroidism and ophthalmopathy (dated by TCRdb to about 2019). Receptor libraries were prepared by multiplex PCR. This sample was sequenced with an Illumina HiSeq 2000. The TCR beta CDR3 regions were amplified from the RNA transcripts. The first round of RT-PCR for the TCR CDR3 was performed with the HTBI primer set and the Qiagen OneStep RT-PCR kit. TCRdb applied fastp at Q25 and MiXCR to the public reads, then kept only in-frame beta chains. Each entry is one CDR3 protein sequence, shown with its most common DNA and genes. This sample has roughly 56,000 distinct CDR3 sequences in its table, and just under 50% of those were observed once. Of the sample, approximately 13% falls within the top ten clones. Sequencing input: blood. Receptors originate from a woman aged 30 to 39 with Graves' ophthalmopathy.

At least ten counts were recorded for this clonotype. J is TRBJ2-5 and V is TRBV6-5, with no clear D. The CDR3 contains 13 residues. V lost 1 base, J lost 0 bases, and 3 bases lay in between. Germline-derived CDR1 and CDR2 are MNHEY and SVGAGI. The CDR3 loop is CASSYWYQETQYF. The CDR3 region has the DNA TGTGCCAGCAGTTACTGGTACCAAGAGACCCAGTACTTC.

This clonotype was picked up one time. As the CDR3 is not closed by the conserved phenylalanine or tryptophan, this likely results from a read error. The chain couples TRBV6-6 to TRBJ2-5, with TRBD1 matching 8 bases. The V gene end was trimmed by 6 bases and the J gene end by 9 bases; junction bases not matched to a gene: 12. Germline CDR1 and CDR2: MNHNY and SVGAGI (reference sequence). This CDR3 has 14 amino acids. The DNA for the CDR3 is TGTGCCAGCAGAAACGGACAGGGCGGTCAGCCCCAGTACGTC. Residues: CASRNGQGGQPQYV.

V gene TRBV27 combines with J gene TRBJ1-1; possibly TRBD1 for D (5 bases). This CDR3 comprises 16 residues. CDR1 and CDR2 from the germline V gene are MNHEY and SMNVEV (reference sequence). V was clipped by 6 bases and J by 2 bases, with 19 bases between them. The CDR3, as DNA: TGTGCCAGCAGGGACTCCTTGGCGGGACCCAACACTGAAGCTTTCTTT. Its protein product is CASRDSLAGPNTEAFF.

This clonotype showed up many times. The chain is built from TRBV6-1 and TRBJ2-1; the D call may be TRBD1 or TRBD2 (5 bases each). The germline V gene has CDR1 MNHNS and CDR2 SASEGT. Trimming cost V 8 bases and J 5 bases, with 10 bases left between them. The CDR3 is 12 residues long. CDR3 sequence reads: CASHRDHNEQFF. The CDR3 DNA reads as TGTGCCAGCCACCGGGACCACAATGAGCAGTTCTTC.

In regard to this clonotype: Given a much more abundant clone one base away, this may be a read error. The chain has TRBV3-1 and TRBJ1-2, with D possibly TRBD1 on 5 matching bases. The CDR3 runs to 14 residues. In germline, CDR1 is LGHDT, CDR2 YNNKEL (reference sequence). CDR3 sequence: CANSPQGRRYGYTF. The CDR3 DNA follows: TGTGCCAACAGCCCTCAGGGTCGTCGCTATGGCTACACCTTC.

The rearrangement uses TRBV5-1 and TRBJ2-7, with TRBD1 matching over 9 bases. CDR3 size: 17 residues. V gave up 1 base and J gave up 0 bases; unmatched junction bases: 8. Germline CDR1 reads SGHRS; CDR2 reads YFSETQ. CDR3 sequence reads: CASSLLLGTGSSYEQYF. In DNA, the CDR3 is TGCGCCAGCAGCTTGTTGTTAGGGACAGGGAGCTCCTACGAGCAGTACTTC.

Ten or more counts support this clonotype. V gene TRBV4-1 combines with J gene TRBJ2-5; D gene ambiguous. Germline values: CDR1 MGHRA, CDR2 YSYEKL. The ends were cut back, 0 bases at V and 5 bases at J, with 10 bases in the middle. This CDR3 spans 14 amino acids. DNA of the CDR3: TGCGCCAGCAGCCAAGATCGCCCTTCTGAGACCCAGTACTTC. Translating gives CASSQDRPSETQYF.

This clonotype was seen many times. The CDR3 DNA reads TGTGCCAGCAGCTTGGAGGGGACAGGCCACTACGAGCAGTACTTC. Amino acid sequence: CASSLEGTGHYEQYF. The rearrangement uses TRBV5-4 and TRBJ2-7, with 8 nucleotides matching TRBD1. The CDR3 runs 15 residues. CDR1 is SGHNT, CDR2 YYREEE, per germline (reference sequence). V gave up 0 bases and J gave up 3 bases; unmatched junction bases: 5.

CDR3: CASSYSGLAGGKLFF. The CDR3 nucleotides are TGTGCCAGCAGTTACTCCGGACTAGCGGGAGGAAAACTGTTTTTT. The V gene is TRBV6-5, the J gene TRBJ1-4, with D unresolved. The germline V gene has CDR1 MNHEY and CDR2 SVGAGI. The CDR3 runs to 15 residues. Trimming pared 0 bases from V and 10 bases from J, leaving 15 bases between.

A word on this clonotype: A much larger clonotype is one base distant, so this may be a read error. The chain carries TRBV6-4 and TRBJ1-1; D unclear. CDR3 length equals 14 residues. In germline, CDR1 is MRHNA, CDR2 SNTAGT. CDR3 nucleotide sequence: TGTGCCAGCAGGACTACAGCGTACAACACTGAAGCTTGCTTT. Amino acid sequence: CASRTTAYNTEACF.

This clonotype was picked up many times. The chain carries TRBV6-1 and TRBJ2-7, with D hard to call. Germline lookup yields CDR1 MNHNS and CDR2 SASEGT. CDR3 length equals 12 residues. With 4 bases removed from V and 5 bases from J, the gap between germline ends came to 9 bases. This CDR3 is CASSVHSDEQYF. In DNA form, the CDR3 reads TGTGCCAGCAGTGTTCATTCGGACGAGCAGTACTTC.

In its sample, this clonotype was seen many times. A much larger clone differs by one base, so this may be a read error. V is TRBV15 and J is TRBJ2-7; 8 bases are a match to TRBD1. The V gene end was trimmed by 0 bases and the J gene end by 2 bases; junction bases not matched to a gene: 3. The CDR3 consists of 15 residues. Germline assignment: CDR1 LNHNV and CDR2 YYDKDF (reference sequence). CDR3 in DNA: TGTGCCACCAGCAGAGACAGGGGGCGTGCCTACGAGCAGTACTTC. Protein: CATSRDRGRAYEQYF.

In this sample, this clonotype is medium-sized. The chain couples TRBV29-1 to TRBJ1-2, with 10 bases matching TRBD1. The germline V gene encodes CDR1 SQVTM and CDR2 ANQGSEA. The CDR3 has 13 amino acids. Germline trimming cut 4 bases from V and 8 bases from J; bases unmatched to any gene: 7. The CDR3 DNA follows: TGCAGCGTTGCCGGGACAGGGGTAAACGGCTACACCTTC. This translates into CSVAGTGVNGYTF.